This T cell receptor beta chain is from a study of blood T cells in healthy people across ages (dated by TCRdb to the mid-2010s). Looking at the study overall: In model experiments, template switching captured about one uniquely barcoded TCR beta cDNA molecule for every two T cells. The study measured age-related changes in TCR beta repertoire diversity using deep sequencing normalized with unique cDNA molecular identifiers. The donors were split into four age groups: young (average 16 years), middle-aged (about 40), aged (over 55) and long-lived (about 82). Donors of different ages were randomly distributed across sequencing lanes to avoid experimental bias. Two additional independent replicas of 1 million unique cDNA reads from the same blood draw were analyzed for two donors (one aged 18 to 30 and one aged 80 or older). The investigation overall reported the following: The long-lived group showed more naive CD4+ T cells, fewer expanded clones and increased TCR diversity than the aged group, suggesting age selection. As age increased, observed TCR beta diversity per million T cells dropped in a roughly linear way, and a significant reduction was already evident by age about 40. Bulk unsorted PBMC profiling prevented conclusive comparison of naive and antigen-experienced compartments. The CMV infection status of donors was not known, potentially confounding age-related changes in expanded clonotypes. Estimates of total diversity from one million sequenced T cells were regarded as lower bounds and underestimates. A strong correlation was found between observed TCR beta diversity and the percentage of naive T cells measured by flow cytometry.

At the junction V is shortened by 4 bases and J by 9 bases, with 26 bases in between. Via the germline V gene, CDR1 is SGHRS and CDR2 YFSETQ. The CDR3 holds 17 amino acids from the cysteine to the phenylalanine. The only DNA kept is the CDR3, 51 bases in frame from the first base. Receptor amplification or capture employed 5' RACE. Sequencing instrument: Illumina HiSeq 2500. A second PCR of about 7 to 12 cycles was run with a J-beta primer mix and a sample-barcoded 5' primer. Each TCR beta cDNA molecule received a unique molecular identifier from a template-switch 5' adaptor carrying 12 random nucleotides. Each sample yielded at least 3 million CDR3-containing paired-end reads. All of the RNA was converted into first-strand cDNA using the Mint cDNA synthesis kit, with a TRBC-specific oligonucleotide serving as the primer. Following uracil-DNA glycosylase treatment, all cDNA underwent a first 18-cycle PCR with the universal primers M1SS and BC2_uni_R. The published analysis was carried out like this. Normalization of each sample was performed by random selection of 1 million high-quality reads, each carrying a distinct molecular identifier. Reads sharing molecular identifiers were discarded rather than binned into consensus sequences. CDR3 identification, clonotype clustering and error correction used MiTCR with a Q25 quality threshold and the strictest error-elimination algorithm. A nonparametric unseen species model using Euler transformation provided a lower-bound estimate of total TCR beta diversity. The public reads were quality trimmed at Q25 with fastp and then assembled into clones with MiXCR by TCRdb, keeping productive beta chains. Rows merge per CDR3 protein into single entries with the most common DNA and genes. These V and J calls rely on TCRdb rather than the paper's analysis. The sample contains fewer than 1.5 million distinct CDR3 sequences, approximately 40% of them found a single time. Roughly 7.9% of the sample goes to the ten largest clones.

Points on this clonotype: Its antigen remains unidentified. Per-base quality was not reported, and no clone a single base away is much larger than it.

Donors were 39 systemically healthy Caucasian individuals from Russia aged roughly 6 to 90 years. Approximately 9.7 milliliters of peripheral blood were drawn from each donor into EDTA-treated Vacutainer tubes. Ficoll-Paque density-gradient centrifugation was used to isolate PBMCs, with at least 7 million per sample. Trizol reagent was used to extract total RNA from PBMCs, with at least 6 micrograms per sample. For every donor, an aliquot of PBMCs went through flow cytometry to measure the percentages of naive CD45RAhigh/CD27high T cells. The sequencing input was blood. This clonotype was obtained from a young woman in good health. The chain links TRBV5-1 with TRBJ2-4; TRBD1 is possibly the D segment (6 matching bases). CDR3 sequence: CASSPREGGSSTSIQYF. The DNA sequence reads TGCGCCAGCAGCCCCCGTGAAGGGGGATCGTCGACAAGCATTCAGTACTTC. This CDR3, with the reference TRBV5-1 and TRBJ2-4 proteins standing in past its ends, gives the full variable domain KAGVTQTPRYLIKTRGQQVTLSCSPISGHRSVSWYQQTPGQGLQFLFEYFSETQRNKGNFPGRFSGRQFSNSRSEMNVSTLELGDSALYLCASSPREGGSSTSIQYFGAGTRLSVL.